This TCR beta chain was found in a study of T cell responses to AZD1222 COVID-19 vaccine (dated by TCRdb to the early 2020s). In the study overall: AZD1222 recipients whose second dose came at about 4 weeks and those whose second dose came at about 12 weeks were combined into one group, since spike-specific TCR depth and breadth did not differ between the two schedules. TCR sequencing was performed for about 250 trial participants, of whom approximately 200 were given two doses of AZD1222 and around 25 were given two doses of MenACWY control vaccine. Trial participants were enrolled by age into subgroups of 18-55, 56-69 and 70-plus years, and around 150, 29 and 61 TCR-sequenced participants, respectively, were included in these subgroups. General findings and caveats noted by the study authors: In the small 56-69-year group, the increase in depth fell short of significance, most likely because of low power. Conclusions about previously exposed vaccinees are limited because only six or seven AZD1222 recipients were SARS-CoV-2 seropositive at baseline. Reportedly, almost half of the unique spike-specific TCRs recognized epitopes lying outside the regions that are mutated in the B.1.351 and B.1.1.7 variants. After two AZD1222 doses, spike-specific TCR breadth and depth were significantly higher than at day 0 and than in MenACWY recipients. Because no samples from the day 14 peak response were available, repertoires could be characterized only after the peak T cell response. Participants were mostly white British and included more females than males, and it was suggested by the authors that clonal diversity may have been underestimated. The whole spike protein was spanned by vaccine-associated CD4 TCRs, and dominant responses were seen in regions 160-218 and 743-854.

CDR1 and CDR2 were assigned from the germline V gene as MDHEN and SYDVKM. V is pared back by 2 bases and J by 7 bases, with 17 bases lying between the germline termini. Inclusive of the bounding cysteine and phenylalanine, the CDR3 is 16 residues long. The CDR3 DNA has 48 bases and is translated from base 1. The CDR3 regions of human TCRbeta chains were subjected to immunosequencing. Under the source paper's analysis protocol: TCRs in the repertoires were compared against a reference library of SARS-CoV-2-specific TCRs that had been generated with the MIRA antigen-specificity platform. Breadth was defined as the fraction of unique TCRs that were SARS-CoV-2-associated, and depth was defined as the fraction of total T cells that were SARS-CoV-2-associated. Each spike-specific TCR was assigned to its reactive spike region and to a CD4 or CD8 class using the MIRA data. Log10-transformed breadth and depth values were compared by one-way ANOVA with Sidak's multiple comparisons tests. As stored in TCRdb, this immuneACCESS dataset retains in-frame rearrangements with V and J assigned. A fraction of the clones does not appear; measured against another copy, unresolved V genes explain less than half of the discrepancy, and the remainder lacks a known reason. V, J and clone size are taken as reported in that table, and D and trimming were inferred from the DNA itself. Counted in this sample were around 130,000 clones; 70% to 90% of them appeared once. The ten top clones hold approximately 4.5% of the sample.

With regard to this clone: Its cognate antigen has yet to be identified. No clone much larger than this one lies a single base away; base qualities are absent.

The sample's time point label is to be understood as: baseline before first vaccination. Samples from vaccinated people were obtained from the UK trials COV001 and COV002, which included a single-blind randomized controlled phase 2/3 trial of AZD1222 (ChAdOx1 nCoV-19) in healthy adults. For TCRbeta chain sequencing, PBMC samples from trial participants were taken at day 0 and at day 28 after the second dose. Rearrangement joined TRBV28 to TRBJ2-2, and perhaps TRBD2 as D gene, on 6 matching bases. The TCR comes from an adult in good health. Sequenced material: peripheral blood, taken on day 0 of AZD1222 vaccination. CDR3 reads: CASSLNSQEEGGELFF. DNA sequence: TGTGCCAGCAGTTTAAATTCCCAGGAGGAGGGCGGGGAGCTGTTTTTT.